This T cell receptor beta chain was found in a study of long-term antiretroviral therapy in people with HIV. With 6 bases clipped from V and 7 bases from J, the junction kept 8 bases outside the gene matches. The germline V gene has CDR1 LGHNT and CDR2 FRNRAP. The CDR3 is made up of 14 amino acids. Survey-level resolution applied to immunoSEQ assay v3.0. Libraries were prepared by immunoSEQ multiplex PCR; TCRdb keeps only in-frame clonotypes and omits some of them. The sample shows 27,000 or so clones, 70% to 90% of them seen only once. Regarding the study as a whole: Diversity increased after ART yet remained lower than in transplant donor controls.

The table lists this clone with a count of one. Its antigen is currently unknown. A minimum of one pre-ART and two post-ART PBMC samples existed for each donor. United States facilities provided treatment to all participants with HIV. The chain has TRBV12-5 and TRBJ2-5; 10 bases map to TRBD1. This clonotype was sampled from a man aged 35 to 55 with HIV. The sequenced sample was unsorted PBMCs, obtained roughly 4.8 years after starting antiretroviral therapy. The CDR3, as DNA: TGTGCTAGTGGAACGGGACAGGGGATTGGGACCCAGTACTTC. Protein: CASGTGQGIGTQYF.